A selection of T cell receptor beta chains follows, all from one sample in a study of identical twins. TCRdb reanalysed the 5' RACE reads using MiXCR and keeps one entry per CDR3 protein. This table has approximately 260,000 distinct CDR3 sequences, over 12% appearing once. The specimen sequenced was memory (CD45RO+) T cells sorted from blood. The receptors here all came from a woman between 18 and 30 years old in good health. The CDR3 runs from the conserved cysteine through the conserved F or W. D genes are given only for firm matches. The size entry is marked missing in some rows and otherwise reads once, few, many or a size class.

TRBV6-2/TRBV6-3	.	TRBD2	TRBJ2-1	CASRKLAGYYNEQFF	TGTGCCAGCAGAAAACTAGCGGGATACTACAATGAGCAGTTCTTC
TRBV29-1	few	.	TRBJ1-2	CSPSCVGGEANYGYTF	TGCAGCCCTAGTTGTGTCGGTGGCGAAGCTAACTATGGCTACACCTTC
TRBV20-1	few	.	TRBJ2-2	CSAKRRDGTGELFF	TGCAGTGCTAAGAGAAGGGATGGCACCGGGGAGCTGTTTTTT
TRBV11-2	few	TRBD1	TRBJ2-7	CASSFPPGQRTGTYEQYF	TGTGCCAGCAGCTTCCCCCCGGGCCAAAGGACAGGGACCTACGAGCAGTACTTC
TRBV27	few	.	TRBJ1-5	CASSGGGPQPQHF	TGTGCCAGCAGTGGCGGGGGGCCTCAGCCCCAGCATTTT
TRBV7-8	once	TRBD1	TRBJ1-4	CASSLVARDRVFVKLFF	TGTGCCAGCAGCTTAGTCGCACGGGACAGGGTTTTTGTAAAACTGTTTTTT
TRBV20-1	few	.	TRBJ2-5	CSTGTPQETQYF	TGCAGTACCGGGACGCCCCAAGAGACCCAGTACTTC
TRBV5-1	few	.	TRBJ2-1	CASSFLEEQFF	TGCGCCAGCAGCTTTTTGGAAGAGCAGTTCTTC
TRBV5-1	few	.	TRBJ2-3	CASWPSVVWDFTDTQYF	TGCGCCAGCTGGCCCTCTGTTGTTTGGGACTTCACAGATACGCAGTATTTT
TRBV11-2	few	.	TRBJ2-1	CASSSYRQGGGEQFF	TGTGCCAGCAGCTCCTACCGGCAGGGGGGAGGTGAGCAGTTCTTC
TRBV6-2/TRBV6-3	.	.	TRBJ2-1	CASGYRVRVRNEQFF	TGTGCCAGCGGGTACAGGGTGAGGGTGCGCAATGAGCAGTTCTTC
TRBV20-1	.	TRBD1	TRBJ1-2	CSHRDRGYGYTF	TGCAGTCACCGGGACAGGGGCTATGGCTACACCTTC
TRBV6-2/TRBV6-3	few	TRBD2	TRBJ2-1	CASSRLAGAFNEQFF	TGTGCCAGCAGCCGCTTAGCGGGGGCCTTCAATGAGCAGTTCTTC
TRBV12-3/TRBV12-4	few	TRBD1	TRBJ2-3	CASSLLVRQGVDTQYF	TGTGCCAGCAGTTTATTGGTGCGTCAGGGGGTCGATACGCAGTATTTT
TRBV28	.	TRBD1	TRBJ1-2	CASSFEEGARGYTF	TGTGCCAGCAGTTTTGAGGAGGGGGCGAGGGGCTACACCTTC
TRBV7-9	many	.	TRBJ2-3	CASRSTDTQYF	TGTGCCAGCCGGAGCACAGATACGCAGTATTTT
TRBV20-1	few	TRBD1	TRBJ2-7	CSARPGTGFGEQYF	TGCAGTGCTCGCCCCGGGACAGGGTTTGGCGAGCAGTACTTC
TRBV20-1	few	.	TRBJ2-3	CSARTQGADTQYF	TGCAGTGCTAGAACACAGGGCGCAGATACGCAGTATTTT
TRBV15	.	TRBD2	TRBJ2-3	CATTRTSGADTQYF	TGTGCCACCACCCGGACTAGCGGGGCAGATACGCAGTATTTT
TRBV24-1	.	.	TRBJ1-2	CATSDSKHGYTF	TGTGCCACCAGTGATTCAAAGCATGGCTACACCTTC
TRBV20-1	.	TRBD2	TRBJ2-1	CSASTGLAPYNEQFF	TGCAGTGCTAGTACGGGACTAGCTCCCTACAATGAGCAGTTCTTC
TRBV12-3/TRBV12-4	few	TRBD1	TRBJ1-2	CASSLEDRESGYTF	TGTGCCAGCAGTTTAGAAGACAGGGAGTCTGGCTACACCTTC
TRBV12-3/TRBV12-4	few	TRBD1	TRBJ2-7	CASSTGTGGWEQYF	TGTGCCAGCAGCACCGGGACAGGGGGTTGGGAGCAGTACTTC
TRBV6-1	few	TRBD1	TRBJ2-7	CASRLGQGLSEQYF	TGTGCCAGCAGACTGGGACAGGGCCTTAGTGAGCAGTACTTC
TRBV6-1	few	.	TRBJ1-2	CASSEAVGQNYGYTF	TGTGCCAGCAGTGAAGCGGTTGGACAGAACTATGGCTACACCTTC
TRBV6-1	few	.	TRBJ1-5	CASSVYRLRNQPQHF	TGTGCCAGCAGCGTTTACCGCCTTCGAAATCAGCCCCAGCATTTT
TRBV5-5	many	TRBD2	TRBJ2-2	CASTWGGTTGELFF	TGTGCCAGCACCTGGGGGGGTACCACCGGGGAGCTGTTTTTT
TRBV24-1	once	.	TRBJ2-3	CATSDPGGADTQYF	TGTGCCACCAGTGACCCCGGGGGCGCAGATACGCAGTATTTT
TRBV5-1	.	.	TRBJ2-7	CASSLGNLAEQYF	TGCGCCAGCAGCTTGGGCAACTTGGCCGAGCAGTACTTC
TRBV6-5	.	TRBD1	TRBJ2-7	CASSYSRSAQGVSYEQYF	TGTGCCAGCAGTTACTCAAGATCCGCACAGGGGGTATCCTACGAGCAGTACTTC
TRBV20-1	few	TRBD2	TRBJ2-1	CSAMVAGALSYNEQFF	TGCAGTGCTATGGTAGCGGGAGCCCTGTCCTACAATGAGCAGTTCTTC
TRBV10-2	.	TRBD2	TRBJ2-7	CASTQTSGILQQYF	TGCGCCAGCACCCAGACTAGCGGGATTCTTCAGCAGTACTTC
TRBV5-5	many	.	TRBJ2-1	CASSFLGYNEQFF	TGTGCCAGCAGCTTCTTAGGGTACAATGAGCAGTTCTTC
TRBV11-2	many	.	TRBJ2-1	CASSLGAERTSLLYNEQFF	TGTGCCAGCAGCTTAGGGGCGGAGCGGACCTCCCTTCTATACAATGAGCAGTTCTTC
TRBV20-1	.	TRBD2	TRBJ2-2	CSAPASGGNTGELFF	TGCAGTGCTCCGGCCAGCGGGGGGAACACCGGGGAGCTGTTTTTT
TRBV5-1	many	.	TRBJ1-1	CASSFFEGDTEAFF	TGCGCCAGCAGCTTTTTTGAAGGGGACACTGAAGCTTTCTTT
TRBV30	few	.	TRBJ2-1	CAWSPGPFNEQFF	TGTGCCTGGAGTCCCGGACCTTTCAATGAGCAGTTCTTC
TRBV6-5	many	.	TRBJ1-2	CASRPTGYGYTF	TGTGCCAGCAGACCCACGGGCTATGGCTACACCTTC
TRBV6-5	.	.	TRBJ2-1	CASSYFPSPQYEQFF	TGTGCCAGCAGTTACTTTCCTAGCCCCCAATATGAGCAGTTCTTC
TRBV7-9	.	TRBD2	TRBJ2-1	CASSRERDLLSHEQFF	TGTGCCAGCAGCAGGGAGCGGGACCTCCTCTCCCATGAGCAGTTCTTC
TRBV3-1	few	TRBD1	TRBJ1-2	CASSQADLEGAYGYTF	TGTGCCAGCAGCCAAGCCGACCTAGAGGGGGCCTATGGCTACACCTTC
TRBV5-1	many	.	TRBJ1-6	CASSLGQMYNSPLHF	TGCGCCAGCAGCTTGGGACAGATGTATAATTCACCCCTCCACTTT
TRBV6-1	.	.	TRBJ2-4	CASGVMLGAKNIQYF	TGTGCCAGCGGCGTCATGTTGGGGGCCAAAAACATTCAGTACTTC
TRBV14	many	.	TRBJ2-7	CASSPHNYEQYF	TGTGCCAGCAGTCCCCATAACTACGAGCAGTACTTC
TRBV7-2	.	.	TRBJ2-7	CASSLAWQSAYEQYF	TGTGCCAGCAGCTTAGCGTGGCAGAGTGCCTACGAGCAGTACTTC
TRBV7-9	.	.	TRBJ2-5	CASSPRGFQETQYF	TGTGCCAGCAGCCCCCGGGGGTTTCAAGAGACCCAGTACTTC
TRBV5-1	few	.	TRBJ2-5	CASSLPEVETQYF	TGCGCCAGCAGCTTGCCGGAGGTTGAGACCCAGTACTTC
TRBV20-1	many	.	TRBJ1-2	CSARDLARESGYTF	TGCAGTGCTAGAGATTTGGCCAGGGAGAGTGGCTACACCTTC
TRBV7-9	few	TRBD1	TRBJ2-7	CASSLGQVMGEQYF	TGTGCCAGCAGCCTGGGACAGGTTATGGGCGAGCAGTACTTC
TRBV10-3	few	.	TRBJ2-2	CAIATGIDTGELFF	TGTGCCATCGCAACGGGCATAGACACCGGGGAGCTGTTTTTT
TRBV6-1	.	TRBD1	TRBJ2-2	CASRPQGARTGELFF	TGTGCCAGCAGACCCCAGGGGGCTAGAACCGGGGAGCTGTTTTTT
TRBV14	few	.	TRBJ2-7	CASSQDAGKIYEQYF	TGTGCCAGCAGCCAAGATGCTGGAAAAATCTACGAGCAGTACTTC
TRBV15	few	.	TRBJ1-1	CATSLVRYTEAFF	TGTGCCACCAGCCTGGTCCGATACACTGAAGCTTTCTTT
TRBV7-8	few	TRBD2	TRBJ2-1	CASSLRAVAGTNEQFF	TGTGCCAGCAGCTTACGGGCGGTAGCGGGAACGAATGAGCAGTTCTTC